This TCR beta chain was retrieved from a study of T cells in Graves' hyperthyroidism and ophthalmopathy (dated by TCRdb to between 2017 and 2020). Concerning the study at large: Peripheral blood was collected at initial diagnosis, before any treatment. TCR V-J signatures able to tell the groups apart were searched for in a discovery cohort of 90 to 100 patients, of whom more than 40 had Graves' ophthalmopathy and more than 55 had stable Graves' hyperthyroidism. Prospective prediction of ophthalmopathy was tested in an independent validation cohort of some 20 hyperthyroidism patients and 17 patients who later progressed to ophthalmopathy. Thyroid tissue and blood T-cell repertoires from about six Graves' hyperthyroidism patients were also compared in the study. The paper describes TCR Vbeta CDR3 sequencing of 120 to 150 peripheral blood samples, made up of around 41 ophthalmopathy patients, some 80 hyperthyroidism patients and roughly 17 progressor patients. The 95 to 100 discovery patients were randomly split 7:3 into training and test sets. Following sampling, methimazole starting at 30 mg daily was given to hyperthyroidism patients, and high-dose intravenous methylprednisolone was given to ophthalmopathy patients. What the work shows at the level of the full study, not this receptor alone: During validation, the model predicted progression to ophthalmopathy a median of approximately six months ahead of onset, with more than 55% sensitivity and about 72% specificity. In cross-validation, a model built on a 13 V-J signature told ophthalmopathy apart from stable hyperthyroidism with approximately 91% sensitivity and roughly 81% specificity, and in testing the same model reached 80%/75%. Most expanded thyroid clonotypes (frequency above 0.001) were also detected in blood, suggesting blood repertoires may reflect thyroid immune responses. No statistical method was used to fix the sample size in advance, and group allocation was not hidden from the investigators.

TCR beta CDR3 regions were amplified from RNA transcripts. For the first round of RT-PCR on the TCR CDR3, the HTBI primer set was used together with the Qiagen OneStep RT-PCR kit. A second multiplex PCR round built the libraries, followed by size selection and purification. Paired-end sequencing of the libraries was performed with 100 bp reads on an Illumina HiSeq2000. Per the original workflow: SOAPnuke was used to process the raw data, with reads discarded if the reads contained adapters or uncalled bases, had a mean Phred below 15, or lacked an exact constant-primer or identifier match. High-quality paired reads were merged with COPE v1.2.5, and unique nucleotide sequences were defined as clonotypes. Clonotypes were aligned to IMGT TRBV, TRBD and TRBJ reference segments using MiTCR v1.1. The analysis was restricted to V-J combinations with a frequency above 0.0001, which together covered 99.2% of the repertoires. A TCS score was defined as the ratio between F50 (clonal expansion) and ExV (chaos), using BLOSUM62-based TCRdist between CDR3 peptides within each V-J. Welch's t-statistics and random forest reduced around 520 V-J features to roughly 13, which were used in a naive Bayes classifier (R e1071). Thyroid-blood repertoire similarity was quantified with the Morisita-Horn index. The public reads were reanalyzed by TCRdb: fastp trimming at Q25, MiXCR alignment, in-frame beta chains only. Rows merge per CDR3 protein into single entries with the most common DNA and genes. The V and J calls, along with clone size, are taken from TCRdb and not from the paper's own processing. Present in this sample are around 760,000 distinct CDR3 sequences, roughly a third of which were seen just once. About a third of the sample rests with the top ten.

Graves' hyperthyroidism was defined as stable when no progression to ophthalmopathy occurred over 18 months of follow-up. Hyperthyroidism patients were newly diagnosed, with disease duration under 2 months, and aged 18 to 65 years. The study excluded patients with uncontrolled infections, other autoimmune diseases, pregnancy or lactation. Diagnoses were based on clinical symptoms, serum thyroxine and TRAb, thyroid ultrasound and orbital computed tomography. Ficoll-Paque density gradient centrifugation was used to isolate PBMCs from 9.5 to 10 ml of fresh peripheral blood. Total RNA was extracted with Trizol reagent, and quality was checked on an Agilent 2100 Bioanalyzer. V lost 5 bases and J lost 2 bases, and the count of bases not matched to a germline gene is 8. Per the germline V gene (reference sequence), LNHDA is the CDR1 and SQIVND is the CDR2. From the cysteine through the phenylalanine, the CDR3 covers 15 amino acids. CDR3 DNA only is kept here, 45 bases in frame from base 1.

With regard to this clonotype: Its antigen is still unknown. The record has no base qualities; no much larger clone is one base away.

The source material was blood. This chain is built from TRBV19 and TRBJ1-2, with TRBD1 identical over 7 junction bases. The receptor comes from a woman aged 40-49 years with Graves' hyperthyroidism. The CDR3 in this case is CASSPGTVENYGYTF. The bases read TGTGCCAGTAGTCCCGGGACAGTCGAAAACTATGGCTACACCTTC.